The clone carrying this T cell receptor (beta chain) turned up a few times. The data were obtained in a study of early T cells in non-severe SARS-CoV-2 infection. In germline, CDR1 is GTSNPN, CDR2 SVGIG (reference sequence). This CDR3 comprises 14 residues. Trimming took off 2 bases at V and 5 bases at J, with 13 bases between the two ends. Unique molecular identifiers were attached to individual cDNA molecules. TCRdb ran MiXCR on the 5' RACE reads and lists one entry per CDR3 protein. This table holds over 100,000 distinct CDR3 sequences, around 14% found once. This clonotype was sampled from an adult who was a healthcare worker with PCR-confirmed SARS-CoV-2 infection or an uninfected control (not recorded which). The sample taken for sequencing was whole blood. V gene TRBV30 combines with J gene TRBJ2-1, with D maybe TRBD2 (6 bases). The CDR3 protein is CAWSPASVNNEQFF. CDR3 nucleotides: TGTGCCTGGAGTCCGGCTAGCGTCAACAATGAGCAGTTCTTC. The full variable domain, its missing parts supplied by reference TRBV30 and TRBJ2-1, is SQTIHQWPATLVQPVGSPLSLECTVEGTSNPNLYWYRQAAGRGLQLLFYSVGIGQISSEVPQNLSASRPQDRQFILSSKKLLLSDSGFYLCAWSPASVNNEQFFGPGTRLTVL.